Listed below are T cell receptor beta chains from one sample, sequenced in a study of Ad26.COV2.S vaccination and SARS-CoV-2 variants. TCRdb keeps only in-frame clones here, not all; method: immunoSEQ multiplex PCR. The profile shows about 280,000 clones, approximately 87% of them singletons. The specimen comprised peripheral blood, sampled in a trial of Ad26.COV2.S vaccine versus placebo. The receptors originated from a person aged 18-60 years who received the Ad26.COV2.S COVID-19 vaccine or a placebo. Both conserved end residues are part of each CDR3. Each record gives: D gene, clone size, J gene, V gene, CDR3 protein, CDR3 DNA. D genes are given only for firm matches. Part of the rows lack a size; the others show once, few, many or a class for expanded clones.

D gene: TRBD1
clone size: .
J gene: TRBJ1-4
V gene: TRBV6-1
CDR3 protein: CASSAGQGVANEKLFF
CDR3 DNA: TGTGCCAGCAGTGCCGGACAGGGGGTCGCTAATGAAAAACTGTTTTTT

D gene: .
clone size: .
J gene: TRBJ1-6
V gene: TRBV10-2
CDR3 protein: CASSERGTKSSYNSPLHF
CDR3 DNA: TGCGCCAGCAGTGAGAGGGGCACTAAGAGCTCCTATAATTCACCCCTCCACTTT

D gene: .
clone size: .
J gene: TRBJ1-2
V gene: TRBV2
CDR3 protein: CASSDARGPVGGYTF
CDR3 DNA: TGTGCCAGCAGTGACGCGCGGGGCCCGGTTGGAGGCTACACCTTC

D gene: TRBD2
clone size: .
J gene: TRBJ2-3
V gene: TRBV4-1
CDR3 protein: CASSQGQTSGGGTDTQYF
CDR3 DNA: TGCGCCAGCAGCCAAGGCCAAACTAGCGGGGGGGGCACAGATACGCAGTATTTT

D gene: .
clone size: .
J gene: TRBJ2-2
V gene: TRBV5-1
CDR3 protein: CASSRGDILFNTGELFF
CDR3 DNA: TGCGCCAGCAGCAGAGGGGACATCCTTTTTAACACCGGGGAGCTGTTTTTT

D gene: .
clone size: once
J gene: TRBJ2-7
V gene: TRBV19
CDR3 protein: CASSIKGLAPSASSYEQYF
CDR3 DNA: TGTGCCAGTAGCATTAAGGGTCTCGCGCCTAGCGCAAGTTCCTACGAGCAGTACTTC

D gene: TRBD1
clone size: .
J gene: TRBJ1-1
V gene: TRBV29-1
CDR3 protein: CGHSGGDTEAFF
CDR3 DNA: TGCGGACATTCAGGGGGGGACACTGAAGCTTTCTTT

D gene: TRBD1
clone size: once
J gene: TRBJ2-1
V gene: TRBV6-4
CDR3 protein: CASSEAGGSYNEQFF
CDR3 DNA: TGTGCCAGCAGTGAGGCAGGGGGCTCCTACAATGAGCAGTTCTTC

D gene: TRBD1
clone size: .
J gene: TRBJ1-1
V gene: TRBV27
CDR3 protein: CASSLGQGGVTEAFF
CDR3 DNA: TGTGCCAGCAGTTTAGGACAGGGAGGGGTCACTGAAGCTTTCTTT

D gene: TRBD2
clone size: once
J gene: TRBJ2-1
V gene: TRBV19
CDR3 protein: CASAILAATYNEQFF
CDR3 DNA: TGTGCCAGTGCTATACTAGCGGCCACCTACAATGAGCAGTTCTTC

D gene: .
clone size: .
J gene: TRBJ2-5
V gene: TRBV2
CDR3 protein: CASSEGPVWGVRETQYF
CDR3 DNA: TGTGCCAGCAGTGAAGGGCCGGTATGGGGGGTAAGAGAGACCCAGTACTTC

D gene: TRBD1
clone size: once
J gene: TRBJ1-1
V gene: TRBV7-9
CDR3 protein: CASSLVDRGLGAFF
CDR3 DNA: TGTGCCAGCAGCTTAGTAGACAGGGGATTGGGGGCTTTCTTT

D gene: TRBD1
clone size: .
J gene: TRBJ2-2
V gene: TRBV9
CDR3 protein: CASSALTGAENTGELFF
CDR3 DNA: TGTGCCAGCAGCGCACTGACAGGGGCCGAGAACACCGGGGAGCTGTTTTTT

D gene: .
clone size: .
J gene: TRBJ2-2
V gene: TRBV7-6
CDR3 protein: CASSRGQGGSGELFF
CDR3 DNA: TGTGCCAGCAGCCGAGGACAGGGAGGGTCCGGGGAGCTGTTTTTT

D gene: .
clone size: .
J gene: TRBJ1-5
V gene: TRBV23-1
CDR3 protein: CASDPGRNQPQHF
CDR3 DNA: TGCGCCAGCGATCCGGGCCGCAATCAGCCCCAGCATTTT

D gene: .
clone size: once
J gene: TRBJ1-1
V gene: TRBV9
CDR3 protein: CASSPRDGAEAFF
CDR3 DNA: TGTGCCAGCAGCCCCCGGGACGGGGCTGAAGCTTTCTTT

D gene: .
clone size: .
J gene: TRBJ2-1
V gene: TRBV30
CDR3 protein: CAWGPLGSLVSNEQFF
CDR3 DNA: TGTGCCTGGGGTCCTCTGGGGAGTCTAGTCTCCAATGAGCAGTTCTTC

D gene: TRBD2
clone size: .
J gene: TRBJ2-7
V gene: TRBV7-2
CDR3 protein: CASSSHGGAYEQYF
CDR3 DNA: TGTGCCAGCAGCTCTCACGGGGGGGCGTACGAGCAGTACTTC

D gene: .
clone size: .
J gene: TRBJ1-2
V gene: TRBV30
CDR3 protein: CAWSVRRIYGYTF
CDR3 DNA: TGTGCCTGGAGTGTTAGACGGATCTATGGCTACACCTTC

D gene: .
clone size: .
J gene: TRBJ2-7
V gene: TRBV7-2
CDR3 protein: CASSPGPASTYEQYF
CDR3 DNA: TGTGCCAGCAGCCCCGGTCCAGCGTCCACCTACGAGCAGTACTTC

D gene: .
clone size: .
J gene: TRBJ2-1
V gene: TRBV5-4
CDR3 protein: CASSWAGTVNEQFF
CDR3 DNA: TGTGCCAGCAGCTGGGCGGGGACAGTCAATGAGCAGTTCTTC

D gene: .
clone size: .
J gene: TRBJ1-1
V gene: TRBV3-1/TRBV3-2
CDR3 protein: CASSQLGPNTEAFF
CDR3 DNA: TGTGCCAGCAGCCAACTTGGGCCGAACACTGAAGCTTTCTTT

D gene: .
clone size: .
J gene: TRBJ1-4
V gene: TRBV18
CDR3 protein: CASSPLRPYGVEKLFF
CDR3 DNA: TGTGCCAGCTCACCCCTCCGTCCGTACGGGGTGGAAAAACTGTTTTTT

D gene: .
clone size: .
J gene: TRBJ2-7
V gene: TRBV5-8
CDR3 protein: CASSPGQSYEQYF
CDR3 DNA: TGTGCCAGCAGCCCCGGACAGTCTTACGAGCAGTACTTC

D gene: TRBD2
clone size: .
J gene: TRBJ2-3
V gene: TRBV4-1
CDR3 protein: CASSQAERGNTDTQYF
CDR3 DNA: TGCGCCAGCAGCCAAGCTGAGCGGGGGAACACAGATACGCAGTATTTT

D gene: .
clone size: .
J gene: TRBJ1-1
V gene: TRBV29-1
CDR3 protein: CSVEDGAEAFF
CDR3 DNA: TGCAGCGTTGAAGACGGAGCTGAAGCTTTCTTT

D gene: TRBD1
clone size: .
J gene: TRBJ1-6
V gene: TRBV5-1
CDR3 protein: CASSLGQGNNSPLHF
CDR3 DNA: TGCGCCAGCAGCTTAGGACAGGGGAATAATTCACCCCTCCACTTT

D gene: .
clone size: once
J gene: TRBJ1-2
V gene: TRBV9
CDR3 protein: CASTPQPGLPGYTF
CDR3 DNA: TGTGCCAGCACCCCTCAACCGGGTCTACCTGGCTACACCTTC

D gene: .
clone size: .
J gene: TRBJ1-6
V gene: TRBV11-1
CDR3 protein: CASSLTGVWGSPLHF
CDR3 DNA: TGTGCCAGCAGCCTGACAGGAGTATGGGGTTCACCCCTCCACTTT